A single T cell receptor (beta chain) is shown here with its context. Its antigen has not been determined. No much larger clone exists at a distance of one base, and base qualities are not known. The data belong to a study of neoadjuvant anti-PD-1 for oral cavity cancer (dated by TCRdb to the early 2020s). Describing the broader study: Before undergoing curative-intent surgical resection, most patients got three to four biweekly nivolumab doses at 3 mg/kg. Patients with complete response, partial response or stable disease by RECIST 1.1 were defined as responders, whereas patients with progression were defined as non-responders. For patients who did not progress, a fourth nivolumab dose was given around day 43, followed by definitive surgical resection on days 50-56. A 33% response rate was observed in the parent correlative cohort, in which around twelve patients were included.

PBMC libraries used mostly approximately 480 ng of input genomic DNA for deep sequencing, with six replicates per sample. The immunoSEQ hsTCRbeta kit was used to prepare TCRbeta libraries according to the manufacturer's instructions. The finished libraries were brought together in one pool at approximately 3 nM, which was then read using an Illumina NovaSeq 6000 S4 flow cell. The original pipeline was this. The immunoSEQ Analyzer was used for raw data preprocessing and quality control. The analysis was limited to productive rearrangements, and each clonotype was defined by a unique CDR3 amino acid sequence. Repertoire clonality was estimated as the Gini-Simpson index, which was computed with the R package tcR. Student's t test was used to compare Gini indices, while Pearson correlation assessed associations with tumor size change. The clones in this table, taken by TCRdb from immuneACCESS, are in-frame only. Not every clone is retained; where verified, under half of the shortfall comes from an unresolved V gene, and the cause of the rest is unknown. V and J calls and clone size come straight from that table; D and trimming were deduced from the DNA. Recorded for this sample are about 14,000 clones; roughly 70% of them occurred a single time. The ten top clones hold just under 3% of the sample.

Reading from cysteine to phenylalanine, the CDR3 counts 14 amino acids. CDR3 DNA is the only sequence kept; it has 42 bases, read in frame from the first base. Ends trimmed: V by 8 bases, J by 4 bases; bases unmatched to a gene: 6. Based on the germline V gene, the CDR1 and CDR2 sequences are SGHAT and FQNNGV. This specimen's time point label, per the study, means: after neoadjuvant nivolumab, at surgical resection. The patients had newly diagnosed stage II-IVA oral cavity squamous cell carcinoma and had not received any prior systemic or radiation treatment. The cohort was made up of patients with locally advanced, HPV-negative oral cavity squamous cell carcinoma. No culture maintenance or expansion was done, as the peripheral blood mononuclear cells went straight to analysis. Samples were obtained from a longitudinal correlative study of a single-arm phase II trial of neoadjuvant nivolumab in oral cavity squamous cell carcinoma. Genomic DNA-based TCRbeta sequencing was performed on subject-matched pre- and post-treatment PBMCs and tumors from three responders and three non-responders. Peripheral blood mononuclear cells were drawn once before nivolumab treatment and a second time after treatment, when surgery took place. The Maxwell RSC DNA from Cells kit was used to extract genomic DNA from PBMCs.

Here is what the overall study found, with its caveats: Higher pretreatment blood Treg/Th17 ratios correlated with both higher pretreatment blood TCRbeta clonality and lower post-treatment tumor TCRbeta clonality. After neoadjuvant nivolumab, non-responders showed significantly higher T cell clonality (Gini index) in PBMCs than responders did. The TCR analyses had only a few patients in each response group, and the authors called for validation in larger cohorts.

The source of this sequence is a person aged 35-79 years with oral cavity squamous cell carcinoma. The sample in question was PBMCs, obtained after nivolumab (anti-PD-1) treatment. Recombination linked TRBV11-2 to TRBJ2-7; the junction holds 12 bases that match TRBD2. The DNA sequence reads TGTGCCAGCTCTCCGGGACTAGCGGGTTACGAGCAGTACTTC. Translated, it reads CASSPGLAGYEQYF.